This T cell receptor beta chain came from a study of control samples from healthy donors and cancer patients. With 0 bases removed from V and 3 bases from J, the gap between germline ends came to 8 bases. Germline CDR1 LNHNV, CDR2 YYDKDF (reference sequence). The CDR3 contains 14 residues. Sequenced by immunoSEQ multiplex PCR; TCRdb stores in-frame clones only, minus some. The table includes about 76,000 clones, around 90% detected once. A few counts support this clone. Material: PBMCs. The rearrangement uses TRBV15 and TRBJ1-2; no firm D call. This receptor was identified in a woman in her forties or fifties with colorectal cancer. This chain's CDR3 is CATSRERAYYGYTF. The CDR3 DNA follows: TGTGCCACCAGCAGAGAAAGGGCGTACTATGGCTACACCTTC.